Listed below are T cell receptor beta chains from one sample, sequenced in a study of identical twins. TCRdb called the 5' RACE reads again in MiXCR, with one record for every CDR3 protein. The data show fewer than 250,000 distinct CDR3 sequences, with around a tenth seen just once and about 5.5% held by the top ten. Sequencing was done on a sample of memory (CD45RO+) T cells sorted from blood. These receptor sequences come from a woman in her late teens or twenties in good health. Both conserved end residues are part of each CDR3. Fields, in order: CDR3 protein, CDR3 DNA, V gene, J gene, D gene, clone size. A D gene is named only where the DNA matches it firmly. Expanded clones get a size class; other rows say once, few or many, or leave the size out.

CASSQSSGSETQYF	TGTGCCAGCAGCCAAAGTTCAGGGTCCGAGACCCAGTACTTC	TRBV3-1	TRBJ2-5	.	few
CAGLAGEAGANVLTF	TGTGCCGGCTTAGCGGGGGAGGCTGGGGCCAACGTCCTGACTTTC	TRBV2	TRBJ2-6	TRBD2	.
CSAADPNQPQHF	TGCAGTGCAGCGGACCCTAATCAGCCCCAGCATTTT	TRBV20-1	TRBJ1-5	.	.
CASSRGGDTEQYF	TGCGCCAGCAGCCGCGGTGGGGACACAGAGCAGTACTTC	TRBV5-1	TRBJ2-7	.	many
CSAKGLSGYNEKLFF	TGCAGTGCCAAAGGACTAAGCGGGTATAATGAAAAACTGTTTTTT	TRBV20-1	TRBJ1-4	.	few
CASSGGGKLSGNTIYF	TGTGCCAGCTCCGGGGGCGGTAAACTCTCTGGAAACACCATATATTTT	TRBV18	TRBJ1-3	.	.
CSVDPVDSNEKLFF	TGCAGCGTTGACCCCGTGGACTCTAATGAAAAACTGTTTTTT	TRBV29-1	TRBJ1-4	.	many
CASGGTGGRRADTQYF	TGTGCTAGTGGTGGGACAGGGGGCCGAAGGGCAGATACGCAGTATTTT	TRBV12-5	TRBJ2-3	TRBD1	.
CASSLPRLAGRGEQFF	TGTGCCAGCAGCTTACCCCGACTAGCGGGAAGGGGTGAGCAGTTCTTC	TRBV7-8	TRBJ2-1	TRBD2	many
CASSLRGATNEKLFF	TGTGCCAGCAGTTTACGGGGAGCAACTAATGAAAAACTGTTTTTT	TRBV28	TRBJ1-4	.	few
CASSKTTSGGPNEQFF	TGTGCCAGCAGTAAAACGACTAGCGGGGGGCCAAATGAGCAGTTCTTC	TRBV27	TRBJ2-1	TRBD2	many
CASSLGLRNQPQHF	TGTGCCAGCAGTTTGGGTCTCCGCAATCAGCCCCAGCATTTT	TRBV12-3/TRBV12-4	TRBJ1-5	.	many
CSARVDGGETQYF	TGCAGTGCTAGAGTGGACGGGGGAGAGACCCAGTACTTC	TRBV20-1	TRBJ2-5	.	.
CASSLGSTLVGEQYF	TGCGCCAGCAGCTTGGGATCCACGCTAGTAGGAGAGCAGTACTTC	TRBV5-1	TRBJ2-7	.	.
CSASLHRSYNEQFF	TGCAGTGCTAGTCTCCATCGCTCCTACAATGAGCAGTTCTTC	TRBV20-1	TRBJ2-1	.	many
CASSFPYRNTGELFF	TGTGCCAGCAGCTTCCCGTACAGGAACACCGGGGAGCTGTTTTTT	TRBV11-2	TRBJ2-2	.	many
CSARDVKGGRYEQYF	TGCAGTGCTAGAGATGTAAAGGGGGGTCGCTACGAGCAGTACTTC	TRBV20-1	TRBJ2-7	.	many
CASSLVLGGGSYNEQFF	TGTGCCAGCAGCTTAGTCTTAGGGGGAGGCTCCTACAATGAGCAGTTCTTC	TRBV7-9	TRBJ2-1	.	.
CSASRAGYSGELFF	TGCAGTGCTAGCCGGGCTGGGTATTCCGGGGAGCTGTTTTTT	TRBV20-1	TRBJ2-2	.	many
CSATVATNEKLFF	TGCAGTGCCACTGTTGCAACTAATGAAAAACTGTTTTTT	TRBV20-1	TRBJ1-4	.	few
CASKGAGTEAFF	TGTGCCAGCAAGGGGGCTGGAACTGAAGCTTTCTTT	TRBV6-4	TRBJ1-1	TRBD1	.
CASSQDGQRRQPQHF	TGCGCCAGCAGCCAGGATGGACAGAGGCGGCAGCCCCAGCATTTT	TRBV4-1	TRBJ1-5	.	few
CSATTGILAGDGGELFF	TGCAGTGCTACCACGGGGATTCTAGCGGGGGATGGCGGGGAGCTGTTTTTT	TRBV20-1	TRBJ2-2	TRBD2	.
CASRGQGDSNQPQHF	TGTGCCAGCAGGGGCCAAGGAGATAGCAATCAGCCCCAGCATTTT	TRBV12-3/TRBV12-4	TRBJ1-5	.	few
CASSHRGQPLFGNQPQHF	TGCGCCAGCAGCCACAGGGGGCAGCCTCTGTTCGGCAATCAGCCCCAGCATTTT	TRBV23-1	TRBJ1-5	TRBD1	.
CSARVGLAGGLSQYF	TGCAGTGCTAGGGTGGGACTAGCGGGGGGTTTGTCCCAGTACTTC	TRBV20-1	TRBJ2-5	TRBD2	few
CATSDTAAGETQYF	TGTGCCACCAGTGACACCGCCGCGGGGGAGACCCAGTACTTC	TRBV24-1	TRBJ2-5	.	.
CASSIQDRRGGETQYF	TGTGCCAGTAGTATTCAGGACAGGCGCGGGGGGGAGACCCAGTACTTC	TRBV19	TRBJ2-5	.	.
CSARTGERMNTEAFF	TGCAGTGCAAGGACAGGGGAGCGCATGAACACTGAAGCTTTCTTT	TRBV20-1	TRBJ1-1	TRBD1	.
CASSLVVQNEQFF	TGTGCCAGCAGCTTAGTTGTCCAAAATGAGCAGTTCTTC	TRBV7-2	TRBJ2-1	.	.
CSARGRGGTQYF	TGCAGTGCTAGGGGCAGGGGTGGGACCCAGTACTTC	TRBV20-1	TRBJ2-5	.	few
CASSDSPASYNEQFF	TGTGCCAGCAGTGATAGCCCTGCTTCCTACAATGAGCAGTTCTTC	TRBV6-4	TRBJ2-1	.	.
CASSQDPRLAGGGEQFF	TGCGCCAGCAGCCAAGATCCCCGACTAGCGGGAGGGGGTGAGCAGTTCTTC	TRBV4-3	TRBJ2-1	TRBD2	many